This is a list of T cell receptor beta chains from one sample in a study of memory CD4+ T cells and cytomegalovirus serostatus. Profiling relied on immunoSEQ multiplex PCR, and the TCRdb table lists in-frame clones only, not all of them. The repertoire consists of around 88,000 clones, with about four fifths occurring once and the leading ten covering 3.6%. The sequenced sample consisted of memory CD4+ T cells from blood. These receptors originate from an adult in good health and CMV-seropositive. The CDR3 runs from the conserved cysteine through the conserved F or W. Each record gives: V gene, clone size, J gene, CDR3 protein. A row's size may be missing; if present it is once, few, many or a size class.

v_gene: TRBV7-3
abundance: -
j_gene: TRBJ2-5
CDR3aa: CASSSGIQETQYF

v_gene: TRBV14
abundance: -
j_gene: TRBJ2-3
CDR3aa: CASSQNPSDTQYF

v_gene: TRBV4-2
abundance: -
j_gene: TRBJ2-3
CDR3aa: CASSGQGSSTDTQYF

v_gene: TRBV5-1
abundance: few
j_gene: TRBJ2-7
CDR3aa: CASSSPDRGRYEQYF

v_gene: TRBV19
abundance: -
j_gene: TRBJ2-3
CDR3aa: CASNLGGSGDTQYF

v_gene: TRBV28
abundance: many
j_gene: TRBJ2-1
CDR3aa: CASSLQHNEQFF

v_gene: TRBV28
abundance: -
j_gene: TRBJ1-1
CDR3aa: CASSLDTTQVVVGAFF

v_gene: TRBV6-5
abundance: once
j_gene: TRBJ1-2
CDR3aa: CASSYGTFGYGYTF

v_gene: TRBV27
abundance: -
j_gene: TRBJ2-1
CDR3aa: CASTLAGRLNEQFF

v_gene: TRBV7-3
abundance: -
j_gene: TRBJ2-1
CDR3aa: CASSKGGLAGGVEQFF

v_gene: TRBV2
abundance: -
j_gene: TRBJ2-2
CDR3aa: CASRNRGNTGELFF

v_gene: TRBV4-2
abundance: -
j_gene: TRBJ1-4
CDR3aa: CASSQEGRINEKLFF

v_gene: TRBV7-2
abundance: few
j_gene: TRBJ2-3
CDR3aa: CASSSLTPSGGVYF

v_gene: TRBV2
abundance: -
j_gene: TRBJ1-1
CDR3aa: CAAAQSREAFF

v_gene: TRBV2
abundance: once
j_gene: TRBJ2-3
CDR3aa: CASSEARLQITDTQYF

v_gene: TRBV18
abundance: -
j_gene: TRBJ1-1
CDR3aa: CASSPAGSEVTEAFF